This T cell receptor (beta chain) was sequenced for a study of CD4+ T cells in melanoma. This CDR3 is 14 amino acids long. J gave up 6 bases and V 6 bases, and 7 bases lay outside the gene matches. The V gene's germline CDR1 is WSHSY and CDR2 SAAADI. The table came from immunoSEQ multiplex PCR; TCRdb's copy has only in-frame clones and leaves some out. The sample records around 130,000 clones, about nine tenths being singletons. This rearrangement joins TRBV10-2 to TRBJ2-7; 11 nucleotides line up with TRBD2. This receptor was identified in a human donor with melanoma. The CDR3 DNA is TGCGCCAGCAGGTTAGCGGGGGGGCCAGTCGAGCAGTACTTC. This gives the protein CASRLAGGPVEQYF.